Listed below are T cell receptor beta chains from one sample, sequenced in a study of shared clonotypes between healthy human individuals. Produced via immunoSEQ multiplex PCR; TCRdb's table is partial and in-frame only. Counted here are about 490,000 clones, roughly 78% occurring once; the ten biggest clones make up about 12%. The sequenced sample was PBMCs. The receptors were gathered from a woman between 40 and 50 years old in good health. Some clones in this sample may be carry-over from other donors' samples. The CDR3 runs from the conserved cysteine through the conserved F or W. D genes are given only for firm matches. Clone size appears in some rows only: once, few, many, or a class for an expanded clone.

abundance	v_gene	j_gene	len	d_gene	CDR3aa	CDR3nt
-	TRBV30	TRBJ2-1	17	-	CAWSVGQLDPPNNEQFF	TGTGCCTGGAGTGTAGGACAGCTAGATCCCCCAAACAATGAGCAGTTCTTC
-	TRBV28	TRBJ1-1	16	-	CASSSLSQGMNTEAFF	TGTGCCAGCAGTTCCTTATCCCAGGGGATGAACACTGAAGCTTTCTTT
few	TRBV7-9	TRBJ2-2	14	TRBD1	CASREQGAAGELFF	TGTGCCAGCAGAGAGCAGGGGGCTGCCGGGGAGCTGTTTTTT
once	TRBV10-3	TRBJ2-7	14	-	CAIAGVDLSYEQYF	TGTGCCATCGCTGGGGTAGACCTCTCCTACGAGCAGTACTTC
once	TRBV28	TRBJ2-1	13	-	CASSPGGFNEQFF	TGTGCCAGCAGTCCCGGGGGATTCAATGAGCAGTTCTTC
-	TRBV15	TRBJ2-7	16	TRBD2	CATSRYGLADTYEQYF	TGTGCCACCAGCAGATACGGACTAGCGGACACCTACGAGCAGTACTTC
-	TRBV6-1	TRBJ2-7	10	-	CASNGYEQYF	TGTGCCAGCAATGGCTACGAGCAGTACTTC
many	TRBV7-9	TRBJ2-3	14	-	CAIHDGGGKDTQYF	TGTGCCATCCACGACGGAGGGGGCAAGGATACGCAGTATTTT
-	TRBV2	TRBJ2-3	12	-	CASRDLEDTQYF	TGTGCCAGCAGGGATCTCGAAGATACGCAGTATTTT
-	TRBV2	TRBJ2-7	20	TRBD1	CASSATATGGYSAVYYEQYF	TGTGCCAGCAGTGCGACAGCGACAGGGGGCTATTCAGCGGTTTACTACGAGCAGTACTTC
-	TRBV15	TRBJ1-2	13	-	CATSRDQIHGYTF	TGTGCCACCAGCAGAGATCAGATCCATGGCTACACCTTC
-	TRBV7-2	TRBJ1-5	14	-	CASSLNGRGQPQHF	TGTGCCAGCAGCTTAAATGGCAGGGGTCAGCCCCAGCATTTT
-	TRBV11-2	TRBJ2-3	13	TRBD2	CASSLMVAGVQYF	TGTGCCAGCAGCTTAATGGTAGCGGGAGTGCAGTATTTT
many	TRBV29-1	TRBJ2-7	13	-	CSVEGGQSYEQYF	TGCAGCGTTGAAGGAGGACAGAGCTACGAGCAGTACTTC
-	TRBV19	TRBJ2-5	18	TRBD2	CASSIHGLAGGTGETQYF	TGTGCCAGTAGTATCCACGGCCTAGCGGGAGGGACCGGAGAGACCCAGTACTTC
-	TRBV11-2	TRBJ2-1	14	-	CASSLLSQDNEQFF	TGTGCCAGCAGCTTGCTTTCACAAGACAATGAGCAGTTCTTC
-	TRBV28	TRBJ1-1	17	-	CASSLPFGAGSYTEAFF	TGTGCCAGCAGTTTACCCTTTGGGGCAGGGAGTTACACTGAAGCTTTCTTT
once	TRBV6-1	TRBJ1-2	17	-	CASSEVWMLGYDDGYTF	TGTGCCAGCAGTGAAGTGTGGATGTTGGGGTATGATGATGGCTACACCTTC
-	TRBV27	TRBJ2-7	14	-	CASSPRTDSYEQYF	TGTGCCAGCAGTCCAAGGACTGACTCCTACGAGCAGTACTTC
-	TRBV4-1	TRBJ2-3	16	TRBD2	CASSQETRAGVDTQYF	TGCGCCAGCAGCCAAGAGACTAGAGCGGGAGTGGATACGCAGTATTTT
-	TRBV6-5	TRBJ2-5	12	TRBD1	CASSPGQGKQYF	TGTGCCAGCAGTCCAGGACAGGGCAAGCAGTACTTC
many	TRBV15	TRBJ2-7	16	TRBD1	CATSKGFYRGAAEQYF	TGTGCCACCAGCAAGGGCTTCTACAGGGGCGCCGCTGAGCAGTACTTC
-	TRBV6-1	TRBJ2-7	15	-	CASSDTGTGKYEQYF	TGTGCCAGCAGTGATACCGGGACGGGAAAGTACGAGCAGTACTTC
-	TRBV28	TRBJ2-1	12	-	CASSLQYNEQFF	TGTGCCAGCAGTTTACAATACAATGAGCAGTTCTTC
many	TRBV6-1	TRBJ2-6	15	TRBD1	CASSETGSGANVLTF	TGTGCCAGCAGTGAGACAGGGTCTGGGGCCAACGTCCTGACTTTC
few	TRBV18	TRBJ2-7	13	-	CASSPGPFYEQYF	TGTGCCAGCTCACCGGGACCCTTCTACGAGCAGTACTTC
-	TRBV28	TRBJ1-1	14	-	CASSLVAVNTEAFF	TGTGCCAGCAGTTTGGTAGCAGTGAACACTGAAGCTTTCTTT
-	TRBV10-3	TRBJ1-2	15	-	CAISGQLDRNYGYTF	TGTGCCATCAGTGGTCAACTAGACAGAAACTATGGCTACACCTTC
-	TRBV29-1	TRBJ2-3	16	TRBD1	CSVAKAPGQSTDTQYF	TGCAGCGTTGCAAAAGCCCCGGGACAGAGCACAGATACGCAGTATTTT
-	TRBV7-2	TRBJ2-1	16	TRBD2	CASSQTSGRFYNEQFF	TGTGCCAGCAGCCAGACTAGCGGGAGGTTCTACAATGAGCAGTTCTTC
once	TRBV4-2	TRBJ1-1	17	-	CASRSEAGQYGWTEAFF	TGTGCCAGCCGTAGCGAGGCAGGACAGTATGGTTGGACTGAAGCTTTCTTT
-	TRBV28	TRBJ1-3	14	-	CASSPGQSGNTIYF	TGTGCCAGCAGTCCTGGACAGAGCGGAAACACCATATATTTT
few	TRBV11-3	TRBJ2-7	14	-	CASSPRDNPYEQYF	TGTGCCAGCAGCCCCCGGGACAACCCCTACGAGCAGTACTTC
-	TRBV6-5	TRBJ1-3	15	-	CASSLDTFSGNTIYF	TGTGCCAGCAGTTTGGACACTTTCTCTGGAAACACCATATATTTT
-	TRBV20-1	TRBJ2-5	11	-	CSAIGEETQYF	TGCAGTGCGATAGGCGAAGAGACCCAGTACTTC
-	TRBV29-1	TRBJ2-1	13	-	CSVEGRLYNEQFF	TGCAGCGTTGAAGGGCGACTATACAATGAGCAGTTCTTC
few	TRBV13	TRBJ1-3	13	TRBD1	CASSRDRVNTIYF	TGTGCCAGCAGCCGAGACAGGGTCAACACCATATATTTT
-	TRBV18	TRBJ2-5	15	TRBD1	CASSPMDRGGETQYF	TGTGCCAGCTCACCGATGGACAGGGGAGGTGAGACCCAGTACTTC
-	TRBV7-2	TRBJ1-5	13	-	CASSFGQNQPQHF	TGTGCCAGCAGCTTTGGACAGAATCAGCCCCAGCATTTT
-	TRBV30	TRBJ1-5	14	-	CAWNQGRGNQPQHF	TGTGCCTGGAATCAGGGGAGAGGAAATCAGCCCCAGCATTTT
once	TRBV5-5	TRBJ2-3	15	-	CASSRSGLSTDTQYF	TGTGCCAGCAGCCGGAGCGGGCTCAGCACAGATACGCAGTATTTT